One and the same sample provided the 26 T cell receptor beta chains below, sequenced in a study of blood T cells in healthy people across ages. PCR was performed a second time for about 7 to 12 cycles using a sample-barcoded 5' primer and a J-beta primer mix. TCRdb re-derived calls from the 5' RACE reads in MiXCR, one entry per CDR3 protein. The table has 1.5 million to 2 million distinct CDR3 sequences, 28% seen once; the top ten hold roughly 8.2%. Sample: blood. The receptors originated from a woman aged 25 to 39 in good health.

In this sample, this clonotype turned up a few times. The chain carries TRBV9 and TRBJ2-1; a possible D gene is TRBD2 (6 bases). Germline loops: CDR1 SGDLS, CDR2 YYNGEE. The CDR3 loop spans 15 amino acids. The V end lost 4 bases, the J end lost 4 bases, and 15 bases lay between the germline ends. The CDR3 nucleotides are TGTGCCAGCAGCCCGGATTCGGGGGTTTACAATGAGCAGTTCTTC. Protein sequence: CASSPDSGVYNEQFF.

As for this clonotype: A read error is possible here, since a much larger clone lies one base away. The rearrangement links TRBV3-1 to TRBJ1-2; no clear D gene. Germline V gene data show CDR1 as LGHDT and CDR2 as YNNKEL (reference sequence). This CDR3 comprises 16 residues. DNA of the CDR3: TGTGCCAGCAGCCAAGTTATCGGCGGCGCTAACTATGACTACACCTTC. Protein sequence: CASSQVIGGANYDYTF. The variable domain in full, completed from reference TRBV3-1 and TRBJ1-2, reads DTAVSQTPKYLVTQMGNDKSIKCEQNLGHDTMYWYKQDSKKFLKIMFSYNNKELIINETVPNRFSPKSPDKAHLNLHINSLELGDSAVYFCASSQVIGGANYDYTFGSGTRLTVV.

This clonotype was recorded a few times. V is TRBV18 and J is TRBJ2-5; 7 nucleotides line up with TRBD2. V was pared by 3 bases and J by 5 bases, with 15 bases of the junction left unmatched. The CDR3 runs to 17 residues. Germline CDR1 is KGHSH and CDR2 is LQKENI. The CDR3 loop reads CASSPALMASGLETQYF. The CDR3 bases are TGTGCCAGCTCACCCGCTTTGATGGCTAGCGGATTGGAGACCCAGTACTTC.

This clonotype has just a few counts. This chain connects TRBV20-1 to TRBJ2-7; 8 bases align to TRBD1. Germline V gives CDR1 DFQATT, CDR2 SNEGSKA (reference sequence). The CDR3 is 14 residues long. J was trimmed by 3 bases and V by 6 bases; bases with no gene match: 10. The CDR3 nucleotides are TGCAGTGCACCCACAGGGGGGACCTACTACGAGCAGTACTTC. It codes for CSAPTGGTYYEQYF.

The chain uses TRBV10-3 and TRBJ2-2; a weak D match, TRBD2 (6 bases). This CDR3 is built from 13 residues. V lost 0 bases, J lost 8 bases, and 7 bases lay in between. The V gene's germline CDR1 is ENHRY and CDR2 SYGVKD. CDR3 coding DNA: TGTGCCATCAGTGAGTCTGCGGGAGGGGAGCTGTTTTTT. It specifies CAISESAGGELFF.

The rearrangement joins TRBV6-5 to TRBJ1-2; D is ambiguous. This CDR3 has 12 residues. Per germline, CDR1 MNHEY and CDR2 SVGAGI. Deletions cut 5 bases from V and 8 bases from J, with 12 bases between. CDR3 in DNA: TGTGCCAGCAGTATAATGGGAGGCGGCTACACCTTC. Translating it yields CASSIMGGGYTF.

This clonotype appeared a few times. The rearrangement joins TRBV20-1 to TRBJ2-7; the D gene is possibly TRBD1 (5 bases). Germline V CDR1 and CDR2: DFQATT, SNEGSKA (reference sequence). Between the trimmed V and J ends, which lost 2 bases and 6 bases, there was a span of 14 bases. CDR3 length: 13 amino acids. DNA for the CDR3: TGCAGTGCTAGACCCCAGGCAGGGATCGAGCAGTACTTC. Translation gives CSARPQAGIEQYF.

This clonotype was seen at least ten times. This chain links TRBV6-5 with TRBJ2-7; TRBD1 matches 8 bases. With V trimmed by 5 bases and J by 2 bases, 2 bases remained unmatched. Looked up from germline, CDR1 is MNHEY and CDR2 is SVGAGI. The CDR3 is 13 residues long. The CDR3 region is CASSRTGTYEQYF. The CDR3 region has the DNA TGTGCCAGCAGTCGGACAGGGACCTACGAGCAGTACTTC.

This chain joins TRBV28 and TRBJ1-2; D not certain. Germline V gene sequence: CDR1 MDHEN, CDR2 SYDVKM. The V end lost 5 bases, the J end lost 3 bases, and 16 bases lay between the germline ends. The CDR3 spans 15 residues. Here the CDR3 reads CASSHLWEGDYGYTF. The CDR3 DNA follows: TGTGCCAGCAGTCATCTTTGGGAGGGCGACTATGGCTACACCTTC.

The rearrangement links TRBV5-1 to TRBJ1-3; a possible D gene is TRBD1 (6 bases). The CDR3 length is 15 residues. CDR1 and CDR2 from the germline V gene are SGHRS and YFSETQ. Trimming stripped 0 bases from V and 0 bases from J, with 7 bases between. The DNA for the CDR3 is TGCGCCAGCAGCTTGGGGGACACCTCTGGAAACACCATATATTTT. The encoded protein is CASSLGDTSGNTIYF. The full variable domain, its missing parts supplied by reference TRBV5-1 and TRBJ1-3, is KAGVTQTPRYLIKTRGQQVTLSCSPISGHRSVSWYQQTPGQGLQFLFEYFSETQRNKGNFPGRFSGRQFSNSRSEMNVSTLELGDSALYLCASSLGDTSGNTIYFGEGSWLTVV.

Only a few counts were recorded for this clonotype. The CDR3 DNA reads as TGTGCCAGCAGCCAAGATGACAGGGCGCTCCTTGGCTACACCTTC. Translated: CASSQDDRALLGYTF. The chain recombines TRBV3-1 with TRBJ1-2; 7 bases match TRBD1. CDR1 is LGHDT, CDR2 YNNKEL, per germline (reference sequence). The CDR3 consists of 15 residues. Unmatched junction bases numbered 8, after V lost 0 bases and J lost 7 bases. The full variable domain, completed using reference TRBV3-1 and TRBJ1-2, is DTAVSQTPKYLVTQMGNDKSIKCEQNLGHDTMYWYKQDSKKFLKIMFSYNNKELIINETVPNRFSPKSPDKAHLNLHINSLELGDSAVYFCASSQDDRALLGYTFGSGTRLTVV.

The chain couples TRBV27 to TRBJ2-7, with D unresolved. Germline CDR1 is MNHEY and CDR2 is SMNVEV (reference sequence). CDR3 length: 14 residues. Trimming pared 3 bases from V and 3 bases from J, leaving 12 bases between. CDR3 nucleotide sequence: TGTGCCAGCAGTTTTGGGCAGGCTGGCTACGAGCAGTACTTC. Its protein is CASSFGQAGYEQYF.

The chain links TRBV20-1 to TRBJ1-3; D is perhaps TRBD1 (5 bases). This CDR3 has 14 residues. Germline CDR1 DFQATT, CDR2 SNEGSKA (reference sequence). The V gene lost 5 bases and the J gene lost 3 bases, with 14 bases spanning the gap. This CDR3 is CSAAQGDIGNTIYF. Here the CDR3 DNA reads TGCAGTGCTGCTCAAGGGGATATTGGAAACACCATATATTTT.

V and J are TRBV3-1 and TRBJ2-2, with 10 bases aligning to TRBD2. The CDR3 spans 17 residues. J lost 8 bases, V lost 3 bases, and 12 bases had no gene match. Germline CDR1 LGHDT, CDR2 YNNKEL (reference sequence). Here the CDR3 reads CASSQEGLAGVGGELFF. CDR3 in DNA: TGTGCCAGCAGCCAGGAAGGCCTAGCGGGAGTTGGTGGGGAGCTGTTTTTT.

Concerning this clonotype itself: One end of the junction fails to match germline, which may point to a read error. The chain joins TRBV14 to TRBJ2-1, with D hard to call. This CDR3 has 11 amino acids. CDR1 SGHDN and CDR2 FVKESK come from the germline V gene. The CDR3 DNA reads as TGTGCCAGCAACCAAGTGAATGAGCAGTTCTTC. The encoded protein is CASNQVNEQFF.

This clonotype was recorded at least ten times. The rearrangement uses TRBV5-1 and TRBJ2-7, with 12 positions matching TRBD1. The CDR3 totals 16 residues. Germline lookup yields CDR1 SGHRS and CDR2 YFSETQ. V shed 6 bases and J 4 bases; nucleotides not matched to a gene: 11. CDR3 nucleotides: TGCGCCAGCATGAAGGGACAGGGGGCGATTTTTTACGAGCAGTACTTC. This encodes CASMKGQGAIFYEQYF.

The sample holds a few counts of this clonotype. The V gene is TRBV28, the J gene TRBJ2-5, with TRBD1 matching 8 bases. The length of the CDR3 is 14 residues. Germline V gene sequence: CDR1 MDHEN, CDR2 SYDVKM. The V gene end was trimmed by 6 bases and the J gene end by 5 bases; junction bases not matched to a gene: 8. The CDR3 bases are TGTGCCAGCAGCCGGACAGGGCTTGGGGAGACCCAGTACTTC. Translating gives CASSRTGLGETQYF.

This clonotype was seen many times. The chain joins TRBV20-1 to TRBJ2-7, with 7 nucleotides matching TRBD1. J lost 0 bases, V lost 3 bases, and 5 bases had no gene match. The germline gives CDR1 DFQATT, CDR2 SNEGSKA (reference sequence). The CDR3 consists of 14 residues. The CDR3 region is CSASRDRASYEQYF. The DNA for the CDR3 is TGCAGTGCTAGCAGGGACAGAGCCTCCTACGAGCAGTACTTC.

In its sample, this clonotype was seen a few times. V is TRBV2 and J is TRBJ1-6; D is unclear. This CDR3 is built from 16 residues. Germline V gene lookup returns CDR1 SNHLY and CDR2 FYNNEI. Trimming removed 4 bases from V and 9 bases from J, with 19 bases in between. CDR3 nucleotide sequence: TGTGCCAGCAGTGGACGAGGGTTGGGTGTCGGTTCACCCCTCCACTTT. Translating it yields CASSGRGLGVGSPLHF.

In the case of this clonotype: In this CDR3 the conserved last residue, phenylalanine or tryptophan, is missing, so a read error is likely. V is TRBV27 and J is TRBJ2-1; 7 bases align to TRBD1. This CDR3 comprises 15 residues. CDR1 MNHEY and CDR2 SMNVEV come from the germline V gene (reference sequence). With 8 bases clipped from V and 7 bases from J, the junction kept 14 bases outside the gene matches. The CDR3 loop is CASCNGPGGKNEQFC. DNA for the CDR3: TGTGCCAGCTGCAATGGGCCAGGGGGAAAGAATGAGCAGTTCTGC.

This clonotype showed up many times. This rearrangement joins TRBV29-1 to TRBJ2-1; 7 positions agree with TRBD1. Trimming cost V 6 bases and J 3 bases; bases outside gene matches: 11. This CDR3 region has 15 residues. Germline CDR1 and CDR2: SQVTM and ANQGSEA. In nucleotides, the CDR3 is TGCAGCGTGGAATACAGGGGTCGTTACTACAATGAGCAGTTCTTC. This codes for CSVEYRGRYYNEQFF.

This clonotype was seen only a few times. CDR3 bases: TGCGCCAGCAGAAGGGGACCCCTTGAAGAGCAGTACTTC. As protein: CASRRGPLEEQYF. The V gene is TRBV5-1, the J gene TRBJ2-7, with D tentatively TRBD1 or TRBD2 (5 bases each). Trimming removed 5 bases at V and 7 bases at J, with 16 bases between. Germline CDR1 reads SGHRS; CDR2 reads YFSETQ. The CDR3 length is 13 residues.

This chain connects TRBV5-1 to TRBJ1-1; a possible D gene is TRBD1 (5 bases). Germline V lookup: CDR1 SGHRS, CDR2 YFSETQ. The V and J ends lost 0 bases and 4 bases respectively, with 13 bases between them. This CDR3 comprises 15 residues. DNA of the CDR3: TGCGCCAGCAGCTTGGAGGGGAGAGGAGTCACTGAAGCTTTCTTT. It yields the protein CASSLEGRGVTEAFF.

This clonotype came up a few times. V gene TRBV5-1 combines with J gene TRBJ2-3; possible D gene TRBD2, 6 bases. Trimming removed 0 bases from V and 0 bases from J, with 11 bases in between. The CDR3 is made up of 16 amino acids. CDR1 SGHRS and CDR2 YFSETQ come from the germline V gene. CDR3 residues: CASSLEEGPSTDTQYF. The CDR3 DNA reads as TGCGCCAGCAGCTTGGAGGAGGGCCCTAGCACAGATACGCAGTATTTT. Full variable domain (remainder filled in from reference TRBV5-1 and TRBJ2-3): KAGVTQTPRYLIKTRGQQVTLSCSPISGHRSVSWYQQTPGQGLQFLFEYFSETQRNKGNFPGRFSGRQFSNSRSEMNVSTLELGDSALYLCASSLEEGPSTDTQYFGPGTRLTVL.

As DNA, the CDR3 is TGTGCCAGCAGTCGAGAGACTAGCCACAATGAGCAGTTCTTC. Its translation is CASSRETSHNEQFF. This sequence joins TRBV7-9 and TRBJ2-1, with 7 positions matching TRBD2. This CDR3 has 14 residues. V shed 6 bases, J shed 5 bases, and the junction held 7 bases outside the gene matches. Germline values: CDR1 SEHNR, CDR2 FQNEAQ (reference sequence).

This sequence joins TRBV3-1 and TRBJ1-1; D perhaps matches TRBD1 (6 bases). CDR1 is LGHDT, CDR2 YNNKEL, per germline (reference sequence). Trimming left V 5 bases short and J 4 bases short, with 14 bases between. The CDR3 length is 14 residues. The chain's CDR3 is CASSLGAGATEAFF. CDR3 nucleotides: TGTGCCAGCAGCTTAGGGGCGGGGGCCACTGAAGCTTTCTTT. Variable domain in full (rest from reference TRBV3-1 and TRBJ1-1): DTAVSQTPKYLVTQMGNDKSIKCEQNLGHDTMYWYKQDSKKFLKIMFSYNNKELIINETVPNRFSPKSPDKAHLNLHINSLELGDSAVYFCASSLGAGATEAFFGQGTRLTVV.